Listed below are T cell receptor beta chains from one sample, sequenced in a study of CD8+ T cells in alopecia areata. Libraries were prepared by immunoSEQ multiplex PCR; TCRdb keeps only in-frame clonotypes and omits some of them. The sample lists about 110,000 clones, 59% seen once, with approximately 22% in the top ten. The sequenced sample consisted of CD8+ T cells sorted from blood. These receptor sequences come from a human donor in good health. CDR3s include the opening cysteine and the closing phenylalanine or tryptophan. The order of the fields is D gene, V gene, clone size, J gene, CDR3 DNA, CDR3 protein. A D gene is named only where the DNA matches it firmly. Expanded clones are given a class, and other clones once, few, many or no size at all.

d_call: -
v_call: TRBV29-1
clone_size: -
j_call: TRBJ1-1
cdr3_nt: TGCAGCGTCCTACTTGGTACGGGGAACACTGAAGCTTTCTTT
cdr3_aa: CSVLLGTGNTEAFF

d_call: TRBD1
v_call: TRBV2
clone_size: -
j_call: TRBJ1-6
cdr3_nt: TGTGCCAGCAGCTACGAGCCGGGACAGGAAGATTCACCCCTCCACTTT
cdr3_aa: CASSYEPGQEDSPLHF

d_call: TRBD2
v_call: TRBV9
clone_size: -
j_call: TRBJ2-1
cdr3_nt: TGTGCCAGCAGCGGAGAAGCGGGGGGGCGTCGAGAGCAGTTCTTC
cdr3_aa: CASSGEAGGRREQFF

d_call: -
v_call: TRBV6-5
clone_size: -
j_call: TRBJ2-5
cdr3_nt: TGTGCCAGCAAAGGGGAAGGGAGTAAAGAGACCCAGTACTTC
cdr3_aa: CASKGEGSKETQYF

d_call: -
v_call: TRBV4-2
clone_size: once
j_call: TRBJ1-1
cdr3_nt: TGTGCCAGCAGCCAAGAGGGCAGGGAAGCTTTCTTT
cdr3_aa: CASSQEGREAFF

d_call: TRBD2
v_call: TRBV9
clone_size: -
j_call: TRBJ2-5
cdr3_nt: TGTGCCAGCAGTACCGGGACTACCCTCCAAGAGACCCAGTACTTC
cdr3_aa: CASSTGTTLQETQYF

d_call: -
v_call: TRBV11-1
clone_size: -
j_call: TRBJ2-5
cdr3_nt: TGTGCCAGCAGCACCTCGGCCCCAGCCCGGACCCAGTACTTC
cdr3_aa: CASSTSAPARTQYF

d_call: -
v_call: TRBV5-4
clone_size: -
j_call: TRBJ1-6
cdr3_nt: TGTGCCAGCAGCCGAACGGGGAATTCACCCCTCCACTTT
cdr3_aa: CASSRTGNSPLHF

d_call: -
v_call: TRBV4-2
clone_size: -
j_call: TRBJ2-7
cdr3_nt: TGTGCCAGCAGCCAAGATATGCATGTTGCCTACGAGCAGTACTTC
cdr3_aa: CASSQDMHVAYEQYF

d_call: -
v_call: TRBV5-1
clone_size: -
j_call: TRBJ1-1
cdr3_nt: TGCGCCAGCAGCTTGGCACAGGGCTCTGAAGCTTTCTTT
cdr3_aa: CASSLAQGSEAFF

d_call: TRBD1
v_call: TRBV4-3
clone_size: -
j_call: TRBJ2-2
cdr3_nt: TGCGCCAGCAGCCAAGATCGGTGGGACAGACACACCGGGGAGCTGTTTTTT
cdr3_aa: CASSQDRWDRHTGELFF

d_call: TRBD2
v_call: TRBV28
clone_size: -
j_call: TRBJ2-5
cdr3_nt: TGTGCCAGCAGTTTCCCGGGACTAGCGGGGATGGAGACCCAGTACTTC
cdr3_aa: CASSFPGLAGMETQYF

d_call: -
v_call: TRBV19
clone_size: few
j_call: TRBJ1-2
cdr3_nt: TGTGCCAGTAGTATAACGACAGGCCTTTGGGACTATGGCTACACCTTC
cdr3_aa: CASSITTGLWDYGYTF

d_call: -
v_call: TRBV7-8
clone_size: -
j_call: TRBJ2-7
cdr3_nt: TGTGCCAGCAGCCCCGGGGCAGTGGCCTACGAGCAGTACTTC
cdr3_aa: CASSPGAVAYEQYF

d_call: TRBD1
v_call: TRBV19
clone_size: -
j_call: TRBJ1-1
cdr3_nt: TGTGCCACCTTGACAGGGACTGAAGCTTTCTTT
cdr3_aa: CATLTGTEAFF

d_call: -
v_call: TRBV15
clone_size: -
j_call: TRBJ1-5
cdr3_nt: TGTGCCACCAGCAGAGAAGGATTTAGCAATCAGCCCCAGCATTTT
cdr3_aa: CATSREGFSNQPQHF

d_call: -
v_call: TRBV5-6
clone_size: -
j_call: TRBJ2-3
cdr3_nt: TGCTCGTCCTTAGGACGAAACACAGATACGCAGTATTTT
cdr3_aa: CSSLGRNTDTQYF

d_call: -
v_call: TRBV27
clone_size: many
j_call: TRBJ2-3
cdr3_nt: TGTGCCAGCAGTTTATCACTGCAAGGGGGAGATACGCAGTATTTT
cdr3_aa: CASSLSLQGGDTQYF

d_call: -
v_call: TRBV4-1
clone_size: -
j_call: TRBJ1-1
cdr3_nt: TGCGCCAGCAGCCAAGAGGATAGGGTAACAGCTTTCTTT
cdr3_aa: CASSQEDRVTAFF

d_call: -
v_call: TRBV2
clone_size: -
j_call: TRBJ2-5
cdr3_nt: TGTGCCAGCGCGGACATTGGGCGCGAGACCCAGTACTTC
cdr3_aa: CASADIGRETQYF

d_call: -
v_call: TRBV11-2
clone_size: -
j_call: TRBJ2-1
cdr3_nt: TGTGCCAGCAGCTCAGGCGCGGGGCAGTTCTTC
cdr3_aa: CASSSGAGQFF

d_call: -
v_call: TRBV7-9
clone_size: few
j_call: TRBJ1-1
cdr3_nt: TGTGCCAGCAGCCACGGGGGCACTGAAGCTTTCTTT
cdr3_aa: CASSHGGTEAFF

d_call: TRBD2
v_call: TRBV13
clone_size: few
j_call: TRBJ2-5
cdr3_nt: TGTGCCAGCAGCTTACGACTAGCCCACCAAGAGACCCAGTACTTC
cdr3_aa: CASSLRLAHQETQYF